A single T cell receptor (beta chain) is shown here with its context. The antigen remains unidentified. Every patient relapsed after autologous stem cell transplantation, and brentuximab vedotin exposure varied. CDR1 is SQVTM and CDR2 is ANQGSEA in the germline V gene. The CDR3 totals 8 residues. The V end was cut by 8 bases, the J end by 5 bases, with 2 bases between. These data originate in a study of PD-1 blockade in classical Hodgkin lymphoma. Study outcomes and limitations: Those starting nivolumab under 1 year post-ASCT were excluded. Lower baseline TCR diversity was reported for newly diagnosed patients than for healthy donors.

The method was immunoSEQ multiplex PCR; TCRdb's version includes in-frame clones alone and lacks a portion of them. The table includes tens of thousands of clones, roughly 80% detected once. This sequence was found in a human donor with classical Hodgkin lymphoma. The sequencing used peripheral blood mononuclear cells (PBMCs), collected at baseline. V and J are TRBV29-1 and TRBJ2-3; D not resolved. CDR3 sequence reads: CSQDTQYF. CDR3 DNA: TGCAGCCAAGATACGCAGTATTTT.